The T cell receptor (beta chain) described here comes from a study of cytomegalovirus exposure and HLA in healthy donors (TCRdb year 2017). The study in broad terms: In an earlier analysis of under 600 of the donors, 276 Gb of sequence data and 95 million to 130 million unique TCR beta sequences from roughly 200 million T cells were reported. An early release covering 550 to 700 HLA-typed donors comprised approximately 300 gigabases of sequencing data and 85 million or so unique TCR sequences. Of the 350 to 450 genotyped donors, approximately 83% fell in the genetic ancestry cluster associated with self-reported Caucasian donors. The aim of the study was to test whether cataloging public T cell receptors could identify signatures of past pathogen exposure. The study used immunosequencing to profile the T cell repertoires of under 700 subjects and linked those repertoires to cytomegalovirus serostatus. In addition to the first cohort of around 670 subjects, a separate validation cohort of 100 to 150 different subjects was used. To predict cytomegalovirus infection status, the study combined high-throughput TCR immunosequencing, statistical association of individual TCRs with disease status, and machine learning. A later analysis re-examined previously published TCR beta repertoires from 600 to 700 donors and added high-resolution HLA genotyping to investigate patterns of TCR occurrence. Rather than using new phenotypic data, the later analysis identified candidate immune exposures from TCR beta sequences and from how often those sequences occurred across donors. An earlier analysis of around 540 of the donors applied high-throughput TCR beta sequencing to assess whether each TCR beta V gene segment acted as functional or pseudogenic. Donor age, sex, ethnicity and CMV serostatus were collected together with the repertoire data. A later genetic analysis took genome-wide SNP genotypes for about 65% of the 666 donors and used that subset as a discovery cohort. Every discovery cohort repertoire had been produced on one sequencing platform. HLA typing included class I and class II loci at four-digit resolution. The number of donors typed differed by locus, with 629-630 for A, B, C, DRB1 and DQB1, roughly 520 for DQA1, nearly 610 for DPA1, and around 460 for DPB1. Four to six DR-DQ haplotypes were handled as single units for association and clustering because linkage in the cohort was strong. Across about 380 genotyped donors of the cohort, an average of approximately 240,000 unique TCR beta nucleotide sequences per donor were sequenced, and approximately 19% of those sequences were non-productive.

The cohort was made up of several hundred healthy bone marrow donors. At the time of sampling, all cohort members were nominally healthy, though unrecorded immune exposures were likely present. The donor tested CMV seronegative and was one of the 352 seronegative cohort members. Each donor provided a peripheral blood sample, and peripheral blood mononuclear cells were used for TCR beta sequencing. Genomic DNA extraction from the blood cell samples was performed with the Qiagen DNeasy Blood Extraction Kit. Regarding this clone: Its antigen is still unknown.

The method was the immunoSEQ multiplex PCR assay. The multiplex PCR relied on a mix of 60 forward primers for TCR Vbeta segments and 13 reverse primers for TCR Jbeta segments. The CDR3 region of rearranged TCR beta genes was amplified from genomic DNA with a multiplex PCR assay. The Illumina HiSeq System was used to sequence the amplified TCR beta libraries as 87-base-pair reads. In the authors' own workflow: A later analysis tallied roughly 78 million unique TCR beta chains across the 666 repertoires, and 10 million to 11 million of those chains were shared by two or more donors. Raw reads were error-corrected and collapsed into unique sequences with a nearest-neighbor algorithm that merged closely related sequences to remove PCR and sequencing errors. CDR3 sequences were aligned to IMGT reference sequences to assign V, D and J gene segments. Each retained sequence needed at least a six-nucleotide match to both a V gene segment and a J gene segment. A rearrangement counted as productive if the CDR3 had no stop codons and remained in frame with V and J, and every other rearrangement counted as non-productive. Following IMGT convention, CDR3 was defined as the stretch from the second conserved V-encoded cysteine up to the conserved J-encoded phenylalanine. The earlier analysis of a few hundred of the donors excluded any sequence lacking an unambiguous match to a single V gene segment. An earlier analysis of 450 to 650 of the donors called V segments functional above 56.7% productive rearrangements and segregating when the between-donor standard deviation exceeded 5%. A statistical classification framework was developed to diagnose cytomegalovirus status using the catalog of TCR beta chain sequences. V and J gene assignment, in a later analysis, came from comparing TCR nucleotide sequences with IMGT/GENE-DB human TR gene sequences. In a later analysis, CDR3 sequences and most-parsimonious VDJ recombination scenarios were assigned using the TCRdist pipeline. In a later analysis, each TCR beta chain was defined by its CDR3 amino acid sequence together with its V-gene family, and reads lacking a unique V-gene family were excluded. In a later analysis, 450 to 600 highly shared, low-generation-probability nucleotide sequences were removed to address suspected cross-contamination and a sequencing artifact. For each public chain, a later analysis derived a clonal expansion index from normalized ranks of inferred template counts within each repertoire. In a later analysis, generation probabilities were computed with a VDJ recombination model fitted to out-of-frame rearrangements, and the resulting probabilities were checked against IGoR. In a later analysis, TCR-TCR, TCR-HLA and TCR-CMV co-occurrence was scored with hypergeometric tests, and a repertoire-size bias correction was applied to TCR pairs. A later analysis estimated false discovery rates by permuting HLA or CMV assignments 20 times. A later analysis grouped co-occurring TCRs with DBSCAN, adding TCRdist sequence similarity when clustering within HLA-allele-positive subsets. For co-occurrence clustering, repertoires with fewer than 30,000 or more than 120,000 public chains were excluded, along with roughly five repertoires with anomalous nucleotide sharing. TCRdb obtained this table from immuneACCESS and retained in-frame rearrangements with V and J assigned. These tables miss some clones; where compared with another copy, unresolved V genes account for less than half of the shortfall, and the remainder is unexplained. That table is the source of V, J and clone size, and D and trimming were worked out from the DNA. This specimen's table enumerates around 76,000 clones. The leading ten clones occupy 4% to 5.5% of the sample.

Summary of the overall study and its limitations: Most TCR sequences were seen in very few donors, while some public TCRs were found in many individuals. Most CMV-associated TCR beta chains appeared to be HLA-restricted in a later analysis, and the HLA associations seemed to be driven largely by CMV exposure. The authors suggested that the approach could potentially be generalized to other disease states and immunological phenotypes. A cluster of highly shared sequence variants was judged likely to be a technical artifact of the sequencing pipeline. In a later analysis, TCR association rates were found to vary across HLA loci, with the most associated TCRs seen for DRB1 alleles and the fewest for HLA-C alleles. This cohort had only TCR beta chains sequenced, and the lack of alpha or paired-chain data limited which features could be detected. Immune exposure information for the cohort was limited to CMV serostatus. According to a later genetic analysis, donors in an Asian-associated ancestry cluster had fewer N-insertions in productive TCRs than the roughly 700-donor mean. Some IMGT-functional V segments, including TRBV6-2 and TRBV6-3, could not be told apart with the 87-base-pair reads, so those segments were excluded. A later genetic analysis associated a missense DCLRE1C variant with V-gene and J-gene trimming of TCR beta chains, and an independent cohort replicated the association. Compared with equally common non-associated chains, HLA-associated TCR beta chains in a later analysis were more clonally expanded and had lower generation probabilities. Roughly uniform sequencing depth across donors was assumed in presence/absence analyses, although this assumption may not hold. Because HLA typing was missing for some donors at each locus, association tests included only the typed subset. When HLA alleles, especially DR and DQ, strongly co-occurred, TCR associations were difficult to assign to individual alleles. A further reported finding was that TCR beta sequences accurately predicted the HLA-A and HLA-B alleles for most subjects in the first cohort. Three of the identified cytomegalovirus-associated TCR beta chains were confirmed in vitro to be specific for cytomegalovirus antigens. A later analysis reported that several top co-occurrence clusters appeared linked to parvovirus B19, influenza, CMV and Epstein-Barr virus. Cytomegalovirus status was reported to be diagnosed by the classifier with high specificity and sensitivity in both the original and validation cohorts. Linkage disequilibrium might explain the correlated functional status among segregating V segments, but an unknown experimental factor could not be ruled out. An earlier analysis of approximately 530 of the donors showed that most TCR beta V segments appeared in productive rearrangements either about 87% or about 30% of the time, which broadly matched IMGT annotations. Seventeen rarely observed V segments, including chromosome 9 orphons, were excluded from the earlier analysis of several hundred of the donors because counts were too low. In the study, some 160 TCR beta chains were listed as associated with cytomegalovirus. In a later analysis, some 17,000 TCR beta sequences were associated with specific HLA alleles at a false discovery rate of 0.05.

At the junction V is shortened by 0 bases and J by 5 bases; bases outside the gene matches: 8. Including the terminal cysteine and phenylalanine, the CDR3 comprises 16 residues. Of the read, only the CDR3 DNA is kept; its 48 bases are in frame from base 1. Looking up the germline V gene (reference sequence) yields CDR1 MNHEY and CDR2 SMNVEV. The V and J segments used are TRBV27 and TRBJ1-1; 8 central bases correspond to TRBD1. The receptor's source is a man between 40 and 49 years old in good health and CMV-seronegative. Material: PBMCs. CDR3 region: CASSLSSGGVRTEAFF. The DNA sequence reads TGTGCCAGCAGTTTATCATCAGGGGGCGTTAGGACTGAAGCTTTCTTT.